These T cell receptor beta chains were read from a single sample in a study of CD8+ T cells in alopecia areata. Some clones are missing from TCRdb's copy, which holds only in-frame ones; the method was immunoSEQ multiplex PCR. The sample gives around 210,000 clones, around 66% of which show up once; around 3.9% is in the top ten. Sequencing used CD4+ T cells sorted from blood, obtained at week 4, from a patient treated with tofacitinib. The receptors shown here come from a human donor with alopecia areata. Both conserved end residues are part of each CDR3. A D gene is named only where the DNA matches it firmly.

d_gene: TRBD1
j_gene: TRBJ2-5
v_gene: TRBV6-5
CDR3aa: CASSQNQGAGETQYF

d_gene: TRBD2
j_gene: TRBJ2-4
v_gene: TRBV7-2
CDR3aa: CASSLLLAGAGDIQYF

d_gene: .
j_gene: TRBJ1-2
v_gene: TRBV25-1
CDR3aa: CASKPETGYGYTF

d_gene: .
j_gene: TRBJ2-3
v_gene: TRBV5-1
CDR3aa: CASSSRQAADTQYF

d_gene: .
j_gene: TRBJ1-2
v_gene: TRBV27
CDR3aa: CASSSPGLRNYGYTF

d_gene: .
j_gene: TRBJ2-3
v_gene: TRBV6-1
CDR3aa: CASSVSRSVMTDTQYF

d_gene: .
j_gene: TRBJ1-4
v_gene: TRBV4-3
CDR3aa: CASSQVGGKLEKLFF

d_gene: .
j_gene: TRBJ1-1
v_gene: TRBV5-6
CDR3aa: CASSPPRGEAFF

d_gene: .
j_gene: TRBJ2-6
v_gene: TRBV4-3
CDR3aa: CASSQVTLANVLTF

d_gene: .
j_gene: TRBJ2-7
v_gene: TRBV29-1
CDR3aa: CSPETGQYF

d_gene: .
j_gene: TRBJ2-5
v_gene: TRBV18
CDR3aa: CASSPEGRETQYF

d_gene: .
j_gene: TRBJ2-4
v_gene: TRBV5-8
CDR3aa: CASSLEPRQEGCF

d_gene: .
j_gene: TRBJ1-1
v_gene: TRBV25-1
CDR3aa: CASSPQPGSEAFF

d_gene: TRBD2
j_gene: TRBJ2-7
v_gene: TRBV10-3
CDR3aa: CAISTGGNYEQYF

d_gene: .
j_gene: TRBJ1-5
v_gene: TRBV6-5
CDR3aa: CASSYLRDRNQPQHF

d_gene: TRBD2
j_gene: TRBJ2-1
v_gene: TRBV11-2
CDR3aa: CASSLLGSGGAHEQFF

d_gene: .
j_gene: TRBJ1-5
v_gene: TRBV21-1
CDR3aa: CASSPPSTGQLNQPQHF

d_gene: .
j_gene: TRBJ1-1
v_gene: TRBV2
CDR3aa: CASSRHTTEAFF

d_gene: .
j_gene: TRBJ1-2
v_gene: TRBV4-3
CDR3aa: CASSQDQGRYTF

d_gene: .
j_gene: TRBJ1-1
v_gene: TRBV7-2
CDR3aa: CASSLSRIPFF

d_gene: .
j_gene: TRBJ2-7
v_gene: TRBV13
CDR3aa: CASSLRQTGPYEQYF

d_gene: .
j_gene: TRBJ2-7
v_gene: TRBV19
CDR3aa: CASRTGTYSYEQYF

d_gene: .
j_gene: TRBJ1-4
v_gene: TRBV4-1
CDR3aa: CASSQVRGEKLFF

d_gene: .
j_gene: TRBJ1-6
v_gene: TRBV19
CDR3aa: CASSIRTPHSPLHF

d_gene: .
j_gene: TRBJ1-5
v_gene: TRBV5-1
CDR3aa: CASSFSGYQPQHF

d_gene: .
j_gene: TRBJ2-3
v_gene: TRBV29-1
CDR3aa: CSATASGADTQYF

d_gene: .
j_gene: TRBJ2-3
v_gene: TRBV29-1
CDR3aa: CSVEKAGATDTQYF

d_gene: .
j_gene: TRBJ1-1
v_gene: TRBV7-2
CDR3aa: CASSSQGNTEAFF

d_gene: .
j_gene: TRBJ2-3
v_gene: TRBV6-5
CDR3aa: CASSSRNRATDTQYF

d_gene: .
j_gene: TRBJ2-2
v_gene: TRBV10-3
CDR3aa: CAISESGELFF

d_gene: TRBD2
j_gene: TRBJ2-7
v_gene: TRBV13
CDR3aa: CASSHGLAGGGEQYF

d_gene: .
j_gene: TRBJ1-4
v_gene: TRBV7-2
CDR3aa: CASSLGGRAINEKLFF

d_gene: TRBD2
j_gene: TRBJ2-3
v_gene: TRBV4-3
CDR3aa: CASSQDKSGGAVEYF

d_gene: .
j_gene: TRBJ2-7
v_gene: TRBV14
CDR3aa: CASSQEAYYEQYF

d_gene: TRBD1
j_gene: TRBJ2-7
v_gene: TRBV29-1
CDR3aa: CSYWDRGPDEQYF

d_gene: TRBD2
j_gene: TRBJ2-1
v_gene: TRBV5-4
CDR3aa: CASSPSGGTSYEQFF

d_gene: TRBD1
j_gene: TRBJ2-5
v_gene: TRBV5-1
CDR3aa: CASSHGTGEETQYF

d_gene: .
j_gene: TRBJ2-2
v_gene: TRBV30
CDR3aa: CAWSLGVGGELFF

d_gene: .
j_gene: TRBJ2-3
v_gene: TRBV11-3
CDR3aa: CASSLVGSRDTQYF

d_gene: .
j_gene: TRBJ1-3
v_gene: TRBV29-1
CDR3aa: CSAGGGNTIYF

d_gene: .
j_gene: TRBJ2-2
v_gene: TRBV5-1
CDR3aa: CASLTGYPNTGELFF

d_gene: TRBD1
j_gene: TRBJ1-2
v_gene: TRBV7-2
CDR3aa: CASSIRTGGGNYGYTF

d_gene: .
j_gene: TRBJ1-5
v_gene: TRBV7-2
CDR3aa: CASSWRGSNQPQHF

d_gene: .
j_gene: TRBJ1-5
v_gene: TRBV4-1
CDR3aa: CASSQMGLLNQPQHF

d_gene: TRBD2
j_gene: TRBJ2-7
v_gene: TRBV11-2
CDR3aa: CASSQLAGVSYEQYF

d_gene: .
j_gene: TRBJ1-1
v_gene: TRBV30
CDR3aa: CAWIRFGRDNTEAFF

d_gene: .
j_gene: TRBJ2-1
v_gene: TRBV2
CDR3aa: CASSEAGRGSGEQFF

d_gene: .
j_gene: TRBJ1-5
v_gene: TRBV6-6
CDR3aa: CASGQTNQPQHF

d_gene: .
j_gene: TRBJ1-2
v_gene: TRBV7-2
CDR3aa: CASSLESLGGYTF

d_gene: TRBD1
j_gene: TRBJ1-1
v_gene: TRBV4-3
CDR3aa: CASSHGQVNTEAFF

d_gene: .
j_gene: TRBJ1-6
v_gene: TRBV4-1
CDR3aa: CASSLHNRGAVVSPLHF

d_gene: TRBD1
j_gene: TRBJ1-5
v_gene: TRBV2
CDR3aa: CASSEGGQGVEAQHF

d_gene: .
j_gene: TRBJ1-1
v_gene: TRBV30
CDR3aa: CAWAQGRTTEAFF

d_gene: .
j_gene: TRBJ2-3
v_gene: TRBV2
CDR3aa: CASTSTDTQYF

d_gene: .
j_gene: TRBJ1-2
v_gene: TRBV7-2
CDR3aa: CASSLVHRASDGYTF

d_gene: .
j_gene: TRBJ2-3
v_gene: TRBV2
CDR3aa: CASSGQGPTDTQYF

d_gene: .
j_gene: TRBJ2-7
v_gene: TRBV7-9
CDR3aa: CASSQAGGKLEQYF